The entry below gives a single T cell receptor beta chain sequence along with its context. Antigen specificity is unknown. This CDR3 has 12 amino acids. The ends lost 5 bases at V and 7 bases at J; junction bases unmatched: 4. In germline, CDR1 is SQVTM, CDR2 ANQGSEA. The sample is drawn from a study of blood T cells in healthy people across ages. General observations from the study: Naive T cell percentage showed a strong correlation with the diversity of TCR beta. It was the long-lived donors that had more naive CD4+ cells and higher diversity than aged donors.

With a J-beta primer mix and a sample-barcoded 5' primer, a second PCR ran about 7 to 12 cycles. TCRdb reprocessed the 5' RACE reads with MiXCR, giving one entry per CDR3 protein. This repertoire shows almost 1 million distinct CDR3 sequences, roughly 47% found once; its top ten account for about a fifth. This clonotype was obtained from a woman aged 60 to 75 in good health. This chain connects TRBV29-1 to TRBJ1-4, with TRBD1 matching over 7 bases. Input material: blood. CDR3 loop: CSVQGGSEKLFF. In DNA form, the CDR3 reads TGCAGCGTTCAGGGGGGGAGTGAAAAACTGTTTTTT.